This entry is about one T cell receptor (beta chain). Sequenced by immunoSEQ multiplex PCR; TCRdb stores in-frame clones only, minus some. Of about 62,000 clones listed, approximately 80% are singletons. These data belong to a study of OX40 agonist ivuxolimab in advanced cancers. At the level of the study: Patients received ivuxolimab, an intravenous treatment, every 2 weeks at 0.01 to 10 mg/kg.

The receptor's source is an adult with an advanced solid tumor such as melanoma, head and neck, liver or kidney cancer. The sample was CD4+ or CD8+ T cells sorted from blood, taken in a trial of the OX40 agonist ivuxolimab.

In DNA form, the CDR3 reads TGTGCCAGCAGCTTATCCGGGACAGGGGACGAAAAACTGTTTTTT. Translation: CASSLSGTGDEKLFF. The rearrangement joins TRBV7-6 to TRBJ1-4, with 10 positions matching TRBD1. Germline CDR1 is SGHVS and CDR2 is FNYEAQ. This CDR3 comprises 15 residues. The V segment lost 2 bases and the J segment 8 bases; nucleotides outside the gene matches: 5.